Listed below are T cell receptor beta chains from one sample, sequenced in a study of regulatory T cells in long-lasting Graves disease. TCRdb independently ran MiXCR on the multiplex PCR reads; one entry per CDR3 protein. Among around 500,000 distinct CDR3 sequences, about a fifth were seen once, and the ten largest hold over 7.5%. The sequenced sample was peripheral blood mononuclear cells (PBMCs), obtained when the disease was refractory, from a patient treated with antithyroid drugs. The source of these receptors is a female donor with Graves disease. Both conserved end residues are part of each CDR3. Fields, in order: D gene, J gene, clone size, V gene, CDR3 DNA, CDR3 protein. D genes are given only for firm matches. Part of the rows lack a size; the others show once, few, many or a class for expanded clones.

- | TRBJ1-5 | few | TRBV10-3 | TGTGCCATCAGGGCCTATAGCAATCAGCCCCAGCATTTT | CAIRAYSNQPQHF
- | TRBJ1-4 | few | TRBV6-1 | TGTGCCAGCAGAAACAGGGAGGGTGAAAAACTGTTTTTT | CASRNREGEKLFF
- | TRBJ2-7 | - | TRBV6-1 | TGTGCCAGCAGCAACAACCCCGTGGGTAGGTCCTACGAGCAGTACTTC | CASSNNPVGRSYEQYF
- | TRBJ2-2 | - | TRBV7-2 | TGTGCCAGCAGGTCCGGGACTGCGAGGACCGGGGAGCTGTTTTTT | CASRSGTARTGELFF
TRBD2 | TRBJ2-3 | - | TRBV6-1 | TGTGCCAGCAGTAGCGGGAGGGTCACAGATACGCAGTATTTT | CASSSGRVTDTQYF
TRBD1 | TRBJ1-2 | - | TRBV29-1 | TGCAGCGTTGAAGAAATAGGACAGGGGTACGGCTACACCTTC | CSVEEIGQGYGYTF
- | TRBJ2-2 | - | TRBV5-4 | TGTGCCAGCAGCTTGGGAACAGGGACGAACACCGGGGAGCTGTTTTTT | CASSLGTGTNTGELFF
TRBD1 | TRBJ2-2 | many | TRBV28 | TGTGCCAGCAGTTTCCCGGGACAGGACTTCACCGGGGAGCTGTTTTTT | CASSFPGQDFTGELFF
- | TRBJ1-1 | many | TRBV7-8 | TGTGCCAGCAGCTTAGACGGGGATGACACTGAAGCTTTCTTT | CASSLDGDDTEAFF
- | TRBJ1-2 | - | TRBV7-9 | TGTGCCAGCAGCTTAGGCGACAGGCAGTATGGCTACACCTTC | CASSLGDRQYGYTF
TRBD1 | TRBJ2-7 | - | TRBV12-3/TRBV12-4 | TGTGCCAGCAGTCAAGGGCAGGGGGCCCACGAGCAGTACTTC | CASSQGQGAHEQYF
TRBD2 | TRBJ2-7 | - | TRBV5-4 | TGTGCCAGCAGCGGCGCGCCAGCGGGGTCCTACGAGCAGTACTTC | CASSGAPAGSYEQYF
- | TRBJ1-1 | many | TRBV5-5 | TGTGCCAGCAGCCGCGGACCGAACACTGAAGCTTTCTTT | CASSRGPNTEAFF
- | TRBJ2-2 | few | TRBV24-1 | TGTGCCACCAGTGGATTATATGGACAGAGTACCGGGGAGCTGTTTTTT | CATSGLYGQSTGELFF
TRBD2 | TRBJ2-7 | many | TRBV10-3 | TGTGCCATCAGTGCCGGACTAGCGGGAAGAGGGCAGTACTTC | CAISAGLAGRGQYF
- | TRBJ1-1 | - | TRBV7-9 | TGTGCCAGCAGCTTCAACAGGGTGAACACTGAAGCTTTCTTT | CASSFNRVNTEAFF
- | TRBJ2-2 | - | TRBV4-2 | TGTGCCAGCAGCCACCTCTACACCGGGGAGCTGTTTTTT | CASSHLYTGELFF
TRBD2 | TRBJ2-3 | few | TRBV28 | TGTGCCAGCAGTTTAGGTCTAGCGGGAGGGCCGGGAGATACGCAGTATTTT | CASSLGLAGGPGDTQYF
- | TRBJ2-7 | few | TRBV19 | TGTGCCAGTAGTACCCGAGGGACAGCGGGACTAGAGAGCGAGCAGTACTTC | CASSTRGTAGLESEQYF
TRBD1 | TRBJ2-7 | few | TRBV5-1 | TGCGCCAGCAGCTGGGACAGGGCCACAACTTACGAGCAGTACTTC | CASSWDRATTYEQYF
- | TRBJ1-1 | - | TRBV30 | TGTGCCTGGGTCACGGGTGCTGAAGCTTTCTTT | CAWVTGAEAFF
- | TRBJ1-5 | - | TRBV7-9 | TGTGCCAGCAGCAATGGAGGGGGGGTCATTCAGCCCCAGCATTTT | CASSNGGGVIQPQHF
- | TRBJ1-2 | many | TRBV5-1 | TGCGCCAGCAGCTTGAATTTTCGGGAGGACTATGGCTACACCTTC | CASSLNFREDYGYTF
- | TRBJ2-7 | - | TRBV4-1 | TGCGCCAGCAGCCAAGTCCGTTCAACTTGGCAGTACTTC | CASSQVRSTWQYF
- | TRBJ2-7 | many | TRBV20-1 | TGCAGTGACGTCCGCCATAGCTCCTACGAGCAGTACTTC | CSDVRHSSYEQYF
- | TRBJ2-7 | - | TRBV6-5 | TGTGCCAGCAGTTCACCCCGGCGTGGCTACGAGCAGTACTTC | CASSSPRRGYEQYF
TRBD1 | TRBJ1-5 | few | TRBV28 | TGTGCCAGCAGCAGAAAGGACAGGGTGGATCAGCCCCAGCATTTT | CASSRKDRVDQPQHF
- | TRBJ2-6 | many | TRBV2 | TGTGCCAGCACTCCGACTAGAGGTACGGTCCTGACTTTC | CASTPTRGTVLTF
TRBD1 | TRBJ2-7 | - | TRBV20-1 | TGCAGTGCTAGTAGATGGGACAGCTCCTACGAGCAGTACTTC | CSASRWDSSYEQYF
- | TRBJ2-2 | many | TRBV28 | TGTGCCGGGAGGGACACCCCGAACACCGGGGAGCTGTTTTTT | CAGRDTPNTGELFF
- | TRBJ2-6 | - | TRBV28 | TGTGCCAGCAGCAGCGGTGGACGTTTCTCTGGGGCCAACGTCATGACTTTC | CASSSGGRFSGANVMTF
TRBD2 | TRBJ2-5 | - | TRBV20-1 | TGCAGTGCTAGCGACATAGGGACTAGCGGGAGAGAGACCCAGTACTTC | CSASDIGTSGRETQYF
- | TRBJ2-7 | - | TRBV14 | TGTGCCAGCAGCCAAGATGTGCGGGAGCAGTACTTC | CASSQDVREQYF
- | TRBJ2-5 | many | TRBV29-1 | TGCAGCGTTGGCAACGTTCCGGGAGAGACCCAGTACTTC | CSVGNVPGETQYF
- | TRBJ1-5 | - | TRBV19 | TGTGCCAGTAGTATTAAGGTTGGGCAGCCCCAGCATTTT | CASSIKVGQPQHF
- | TRBJ1-2 | many | TRBV5-6 | TGTGCCAGCAGCTTGGACTATACTCGAGGACCATCCTATGGCTACACCTTC | CASSLDYTRGPSYGYTF
- | TRBJ2-7 | few | TRBV10-3 | TGTGCCATCAGTGAAAGACAGTCCTACGAGCAGTACTTC | CAISERQSYEQYF
- | TRBJ2-5 | many | TRBV29-1 | TGCAGCGTGGGGGAGTGGGGATTTGACCAGTACTTC | CSVGEWGFDQYF
- | TRBJ1-5 | many | TRBV27 | TGTGCCAGCAGTTTATATGACAGACCTAGCAATCAGCCCCAGCATTTT | CASSLYDRPSNQPQHF
TRBD1 | TRBJ2-7 | - | TRBV5-1 | TGCGCCAGCAGCACGCGACAGGGGGACTACGAGCAGTACTTC | CASSTRQGDYEQYF
TRBD2 | TRBJ2-6 | many | TRBV10-3 | TGTGCCATCCTAGCGGGGAGCTCTGGGGCCAACGTCCTGACTTTC | CAILAGSSGANVLTF
TRBD2 | TRBJ2-5 | - | TRBV20-1 | TGCAGTGCTAGAGATAGGGCGGGAGGAGGGGAGACCCAGTACTTC | CSARDRAGGGETQYF
- | TRBJ2-2 | many | TRBV28 | TGTGCCAGCAGTTTCTACGTAAAGTCGGGAGACGGGGAGCTGTTTTTT | CASSFYVKSGDGELFF
- | TRBJ2-3 | - | TRBV6-9 | TGTGCCAGCAGTTTTTCTATGGATACGCAGTATTTT | CASSFSMDTQYF
TRBD1 | TRBJ2-4 | many | TRBV29-1 | TGCAGCGTTGACAGGGGGACGGGGCAAAACATTCAGTACTTC | CSVDRGTGQNIQYF
TRBD1 | TRBJ2-7 | many | TRBV2 | TGTGCCAGCATAACAGGGGGCCGGCTCTTCTACGAGCAGTACTTC | CASITGGRLFYEQYF